This T cell receptor beta chain appears in the sequencing data of a study of a mutant IDH1 vaccine in newly diagnosed glioma. Study information: Weeks 1, 3, 5, 7, 11, 15, 19 and 23 were when patients received their eight vaccinations. Prior therapy was radiotherapy, temozolomide, or both; most received both.

After removal of 3 bases from V and 4 bases from J, the junction contained 9 bases not matched to a gene. This CDR3 is 16 amino acids long. Germline V gene lookup returns CDR1 SGHNT and CDR2 YYREEE (reference sequence). General study points: Seemingly, pseudoprogression had no relation to changes in the top peripheral T cell clonotypes.

Clones were read by immunoSEQ multiplex PCR, and TCRdb kept only the in-frame ones, dropping some. The repertoire consists of roughly 38,000 clones, with roughly 79% occurring once and the leading ten covering approximately 6.7%. This clone was seen only once. Its antigen is not known. Time point in this sample: week 23, last vaccination. A 20-mer mutant IDH1 peptide at 300 ug was injected subcutaneously with topical imiquimod. This sequence joins TRBV5-4 and TRBJ2-5, with TRBD2 matching 10 bases. Material: PBMCs, obtained from a glioma patient whose treatment included an IDH1 peptide vaccine. The receptor comes from a middle-aged woman with glioma. Some clones in this sample may be carry-over from other donors' samples. In DNA, the CDR3 is TGTGCCAGCAGCTGGCCAAGCGGGAGGGCCGTAGAGACCCAGTACTTC. Translating it yields CASSWPSGRAVETQYF. Full variable domain (rest looked up from reference TRBV5-4 and TRBJ2-5): ETGVTQSPTHLIKTRGQQVTLRCSSQSGHNTVSWYQQALGQGPQFIFQYYREEENGRGNFPPRFSGLQFPNYSSELNVNALELDDSALYLCASSWPSGRAVETQYFGPGTRLLVL.